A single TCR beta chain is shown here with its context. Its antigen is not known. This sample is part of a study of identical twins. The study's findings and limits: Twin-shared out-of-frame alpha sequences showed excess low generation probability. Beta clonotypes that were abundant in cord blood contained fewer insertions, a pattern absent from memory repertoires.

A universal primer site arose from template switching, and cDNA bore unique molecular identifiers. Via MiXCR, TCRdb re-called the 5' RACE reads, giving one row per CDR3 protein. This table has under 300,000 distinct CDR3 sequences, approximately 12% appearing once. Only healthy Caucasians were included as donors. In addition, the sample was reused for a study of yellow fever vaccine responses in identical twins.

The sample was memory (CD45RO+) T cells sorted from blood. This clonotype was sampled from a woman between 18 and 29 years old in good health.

CDR3: CATSRDLASDTQYF. CDR3 bases: TGTGCCACCAGCAGAGACCTAGCCTCAGATACGCAGTATTTT. The V call is TRBV15, the J call TRBJ2-3, with D possibly TRBD2 on 5 matching bases. Germline values: CDR1 LNHNV, CDR2 YYDKDF (reference sequence). Deletions cut 0 bases from V and 4 bases from J, with 8 bases between. There are 14 residues in the CDR3.